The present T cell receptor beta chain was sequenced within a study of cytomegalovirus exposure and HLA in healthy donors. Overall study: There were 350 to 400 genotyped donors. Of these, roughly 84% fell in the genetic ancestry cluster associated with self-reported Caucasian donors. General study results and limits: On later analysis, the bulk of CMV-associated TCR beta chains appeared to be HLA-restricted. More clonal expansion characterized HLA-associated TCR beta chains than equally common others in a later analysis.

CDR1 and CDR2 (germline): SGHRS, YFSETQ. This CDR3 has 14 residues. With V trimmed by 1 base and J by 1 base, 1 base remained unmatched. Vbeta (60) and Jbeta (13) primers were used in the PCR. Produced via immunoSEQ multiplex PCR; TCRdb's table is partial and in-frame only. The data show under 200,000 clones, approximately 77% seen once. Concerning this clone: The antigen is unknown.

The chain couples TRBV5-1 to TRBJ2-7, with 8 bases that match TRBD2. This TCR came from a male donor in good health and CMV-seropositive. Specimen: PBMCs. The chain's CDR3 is CASSLSGGSYEQYF. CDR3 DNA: TGCGCCAGCAGCTTGAGCGGGGGTTCCTACGAGCAGTACTTC.